Following are 18 T cell receptor beta chains from one sample sequenced in a study of blood T cell repertoires in COVID-19. Clones were read by immunoSEQ multiplex PCR, and TCRdb kept only the in-frame ones, dropping some. The repertoire holds a few hundred thousand clones, with about four fifths as singletons. Sample: PBMCs or T cells enriched from blood (not recorded which). The receptor set was obtained from a woman between 45 and 60 years old who had recovered from COVID-19.

This chain uses TRBV9 with TRBJ1-1, with TRBD1 as a possible D gene (6 bases). Deletions cut 4 bases from V and 2 bases from J, with 12 bases between. Germline CDR1 and CDR2: SGDLS and YYNGEE. This CDR3 contains 14 residues. The CDR3 here is CASSLGQINTEAFF. CDR3 sequence (DNA): TGTGCCAGCAGCCTAGGACAGATAAACACTGAAGCTTTCTTT.

This chain joins TRBV5-3 and TRBJ2-7; maybe TRBD1 (6 bases). TRBV5-3 carries the ORF label, with uncertain function. This CDR3 comprises 16 residues. V was pared by 3 bases and J by 1 base, with 17 bases between. CDR3 sequence: CARSWTWGPKSYEQYF. As DNA, the CDR3 is TGTGCCAGAAGCTGGACGTGGGGGCCGAAGTCCTACGAGCAGTACTTC.

The chain joins TRBV19 to TRBJ1-5, with TRBD1 matching over 9 bases. Germline CDR1 LNHDA, CDR2 SQIVND (reference sequence). J lost 6 bases, V lost 5 bases, and 11 bases had no gene match. There are 16 residues in the CDR3. For the CDR3, the DNA is TGTGCCAGTAGTGCTACTCCGGGACAGGGTCGTCAGCCCCAGCATTTT. Translation: CASSATPGQGRQPQHF.

This clone was detected only once. The V and J genes are TRBV27 and TRBJ1-1; D ambiguous. Trimming cost V 5 bases and J 0 bases, with 13 bases left between them. The germline gives CDR1 MNHEY, CDR2 SMNVEV (reference sequence). The CDR3 extends over 15 amino acids. As DNA, the CDR3 is TGTGCCAGCAGTCTGTCATACAGCTTGAACACTGAAGCTTTCTTT. Protein: CASSLSYSLNTEAFF.

The V and J genes are TRBV19 and TRBJ1-2, with 7 bases that match TRBD1. V lost 6 bases to trimming and J lost 2 bases; unmatched junction nucleotides: 12. The CDR3 is 16 residues long. Germline values: CDR1 LNHDA, CDR2 SQIVND (reference sequence). The CDR3 DNA sequence: TGTGCCAGTAGAGGACCTCAGGGGGGCCCAAACTATGGCTACACCTTC. Its translation is CASRGPQGGPNYGYTF. Drawing the rest from reference TRBV19 and TRBJ1-2, the complete variable domain is DGGITQSPKYLFRKEGQNVTLSCEQNLNHDAMYWYRQDPGQGLRLIYYSQIVNDFQKGDIAEGYSVSREKKESFPLTVTSAQKNPTAFYLCASRGPQGGPNYGYTFGSGTRLTVV.

The chain is built from TRBV19 and TRBJ2-1; 7 bases agree with TRBD1. CDR3 length: 15 amino acids. Per the germline V gene, CDR1 is LNHDA and CDR2 is SQIVND (reference sequence). V shed 4 bases, J shed 3 bases, and the junction held 6 bases outside the gene matches. The CDR3 spells CASSRTGERYNEQFF. As DNA, the CDR3 is TGTGCCAGTAGTAGAACAGGGGAACGCTACAATGAGCAGTTCTTC.

The J gene is TRBJ1-1, the V gene TRBV27; a possible D gene is TRBD1 (6 bases). The CDR3 spans 15 residues. Germline V gene lookup returns CDR1 MNHEY and CDR2 SMNVEV (reference sequence). The V gene lost 0 bases and the J gene lost 5 bases, with 13 bases spanning the gap. CDR3 coding DNA: TGTGCCAGCAGTTTATCCCGGGGGGGGGCGACTGAAGCTTTCTTT. Translation gives CASSLSRGGATEAFF.

This clone was detected once. The gene calls are TRBV4-1 and TRBJ1-2; D unclear. The CDR3 has 16 residues. Looked up from germline, CDR1 is MGHRA and CDR2 is YSYEKL. V lost 0 bases and J 7 bases, leaving 18 bases between the germline ends. CDR3: CASSQESQAFGVGYTF. DNA of the CDR3: TGCGCCAGCAGCCAAGAGTCCCAGGCCTTCGGGGTTGGCTACACCTTC.

The J gene is TRBJ2-7, the V gene TRBV4-1, with 9 nucleotides matching TRBD1. The CDR3 contains 15 residues. From germline, CDR1 is MGHRA and CDR2 YSYEKL. The junction had 9 bases not matched to a gene; V was cut back by 2 bases and J by 7 bases. The CDR3 DNA sequence: TGCGCCAGCAGCCAACCTCCGGGACAGGGTGGGGAGCAGTACTTC. Residues: CASSQPPGQGGEQYF.

The chain links TRBV6-2 or TRBV6-3 to TRBJ2-7; TRBD2 agrees at 8 bases. The ends lost 6 bases at V and 3 bases at J; junction bases unmatched: 10. The length of the CDR3 is 15 residues. Germline V gene data show CDR1 as MNHEY and CDR2 as SVGEGT. The CDR3 here is CASSPGGFGGYEQYF. The CDR3 DNA reads as TGTGCCAGCAGCCCGGGAGGGTTTGGTGGCTACGAGCAGTACTTC.

In its sample, this clone was seen a few times. J is TRBJ2-3 and V is TRBV2; the D is unclear. There are 12 residues in the CDR3. V lost 4 bases and J lost 4, with 6 bases in between. CDR1 and CDR2 (germline): SNHLY, FYNNEI. The CDR3 is CASSADSDTQYF. The CDR3 DNA follows: TGTGCCAGCAGTGCTGACTCAGATACGCAGTATTTT.

A single count supports this clone. The V gene is TRBV5-1, the J gene TRBJ2-1, with a possible D match to TRBD1 (5 bases). The CDR3 has 14 residues. Looked up from germline, CDR1 is SGHRS and CDR2 is YFSETQ. Trimming pared 3 bases from V and 12 bases from J, leaving 19 bases between. The CDR3 loop reads CASSSPGFPQGQFF. DNA of the CDR3: TGCGCCAGCAGCTCACCGGGCTTCCCCCAGGGGCAGTTCTTC.

This clone was counted between two and nine times. The rearrangement joins TRBV30 to TRBJ1-2; 7 nucleotides line up with TRBD1. The CDR3 consists of 14 residues. Germline CDR1 is GTSNPN and CDR2 is SVGIG (reference sequence). Losses at the gene ends were 1 base for V and 4 bases for J; bases not matched to a gene: 6. CDR3 protein: CAWSGQGLTYGYTF. The CDR3 bases are TGTGCCTGGAGTGGACAGGGTTTGACCTATGGCTACACCTTC.

The CDR3 sequence is CAQRSRDSAYGYTF. As DNA, the CDR3 is TGTGCCCAACGTTCCCGGGACAGTGCCTATGGCTACACCTTC. The chain couples TRBV21-1 to TRBJ1-2; TRBD1, the table's D call, was not compared with the DNA. TRBV21-1 is an annotated pseudogene. The CDR3 extends over 14 amino acids.

V gene TRBV6-5 combines with J gene TRBJ1-1, with TRBD1 matching over 7 bases. The CDR3 runs to 11 residues. J lost 11 bases, V lost 6 bases, and 6 bases had no gene match. The germline V gene has CDR1 MNHEY and CDR2 SVGAGI. CDR3 amino acids: CASRRDREAFF. CDR3 coding DNA: TGTGCCAGCAGAAGGGACAGAGAGGCTTTCTTT.

The chain recombines TRBV27 with TRBJ2-1; 9 bases are shared with TRBD1. The CDR3 is 15 residues long. V trimming: 5 bases; J trimming: 9 bases; junction bases outside the gene matches: 11. The germline V gene encodes CDR1 MNHEY and CDR2 SMNVEV (reference sequence). CDR3 sequence reads: CASSGRPGTGFEQFF. The CDR3 DNA reads as TGTGCCAGCAGTGGCCGACCCGGGACAGGGTTTGAGCAGTTCTTC.

CDR3 protein: CASRPRDSLLPLHF. The CDR3 DNA follows: TGTGCCAGCAGACCACGGGACAGCCTACTTCCCCTCCACTTT. V and J are TRBV7-8 and TRBJ1-6; 7 bases are shared with TRBD1. J lost 13 bases, V lost 6 bases, and 12 bases had no gene match. The CDR3 loop spans 14 amino acids. Germline V gives CDR1 SGHVS, CDR2 FQNEAQ.

The chain links TRBV27 to TRBJ1-2, with TRBD1 matching over 10 bases. The CDR3 is 15 residues long. The germline V gene has CDR1 MNHEY and CDR2 SMNVEV (reference sequence). V shed 6 bases and J 4 bases; nucleotides not matched to a gene: 8. The CDR3 sequence is CASRPGTGVGYGYTF. The CDR3 DNA sequence: TGTGCCAGCAGACCCGGGACAGGGGTTGGCTATGGCTACACCTTC.